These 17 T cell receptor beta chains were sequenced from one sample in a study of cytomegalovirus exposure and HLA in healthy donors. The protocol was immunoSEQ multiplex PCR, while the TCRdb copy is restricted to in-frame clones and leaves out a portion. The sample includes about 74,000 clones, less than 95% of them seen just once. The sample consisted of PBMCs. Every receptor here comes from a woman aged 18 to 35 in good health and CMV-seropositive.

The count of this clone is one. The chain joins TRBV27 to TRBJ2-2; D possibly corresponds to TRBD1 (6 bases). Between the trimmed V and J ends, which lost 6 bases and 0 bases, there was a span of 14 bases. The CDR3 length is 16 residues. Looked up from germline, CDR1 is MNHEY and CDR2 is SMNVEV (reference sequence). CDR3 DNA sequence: TGTGCCAGCAGCCAGACAGGCGATACGAACACCGGGGAGCTGTTTTTT. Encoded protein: CASSQTGDTNTGELFF.

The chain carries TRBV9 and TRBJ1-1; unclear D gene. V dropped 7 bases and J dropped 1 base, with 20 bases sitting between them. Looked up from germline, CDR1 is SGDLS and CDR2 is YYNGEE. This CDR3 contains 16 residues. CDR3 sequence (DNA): TGTGCCAGCGCTAAACCCCTTTTGAATTGGAACACTGAAGCTTTCTTT. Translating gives CASAKPLLNWNTEAFF.

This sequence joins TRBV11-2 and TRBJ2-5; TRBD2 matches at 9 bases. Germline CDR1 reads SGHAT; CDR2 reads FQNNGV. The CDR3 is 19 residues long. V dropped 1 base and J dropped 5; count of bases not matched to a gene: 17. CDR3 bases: TGTGCCAGCAGCTTAGGTGTGACAAGCGGGAGGCCTCCAGGGGAGACCCAGTACTTC. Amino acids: CASSLGVTSGRPPGETQYF.

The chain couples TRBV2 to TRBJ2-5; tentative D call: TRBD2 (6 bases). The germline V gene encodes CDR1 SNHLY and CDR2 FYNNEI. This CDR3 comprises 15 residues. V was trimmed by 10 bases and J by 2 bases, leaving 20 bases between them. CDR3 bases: TGTGCCACCAACCCTTTGGCTAGCGCACAAGAGACCCAGTACTTC. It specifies CATNPLASAQETQYF.

The CDR3 loop reads CASSQTVQGRTSTDTQYF. DNA of the CDR3: TGTGCCAGCAGCCAGACGGTTCAGGGGCGCACTAGCACAGATACGCAGTATTTT. The chain recombines TRBV5-6 with TRBJ2-3; tentatively, D is TRBD1 (6 bases). This CDR3 has 18 residues. Trimming left V 4 bases short and J 0 bases short, with 21 bases between. Germline CDR1 SGHDT, CDR2 YYEEEE.

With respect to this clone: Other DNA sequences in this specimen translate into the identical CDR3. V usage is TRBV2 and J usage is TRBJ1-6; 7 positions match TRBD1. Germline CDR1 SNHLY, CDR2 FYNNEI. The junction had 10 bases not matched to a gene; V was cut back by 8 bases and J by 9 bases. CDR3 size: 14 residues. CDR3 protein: CASGNRGHGSPLHF. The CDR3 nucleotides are TGTGCCAGCGGAAACAGGGGACACGGTTCACCCCTCCACTTT.

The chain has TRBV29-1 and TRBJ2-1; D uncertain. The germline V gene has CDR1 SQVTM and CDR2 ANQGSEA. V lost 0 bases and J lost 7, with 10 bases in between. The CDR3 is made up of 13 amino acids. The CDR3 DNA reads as TGCAGCGTTGAAGATTCGGGTCCGAATGAGCAGTTCTTC. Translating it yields CSVEDSGPNEQFF.

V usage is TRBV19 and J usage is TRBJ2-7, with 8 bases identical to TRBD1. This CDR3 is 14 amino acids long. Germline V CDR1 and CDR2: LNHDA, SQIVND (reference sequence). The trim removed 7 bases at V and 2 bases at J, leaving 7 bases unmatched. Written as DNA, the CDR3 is TGTGCCAGTATGGGCGGGACAGGAGCCTACGAGCAGTACTTC. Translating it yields CASMGGTGAYEQYF.

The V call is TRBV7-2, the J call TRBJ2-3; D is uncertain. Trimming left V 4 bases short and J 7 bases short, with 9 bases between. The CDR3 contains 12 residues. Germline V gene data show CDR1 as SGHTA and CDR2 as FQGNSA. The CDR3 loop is CASSSRWNTQYF. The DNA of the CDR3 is TGTGCCAGCAGCTCTAGGTGGAATACGCAGTATTTT.

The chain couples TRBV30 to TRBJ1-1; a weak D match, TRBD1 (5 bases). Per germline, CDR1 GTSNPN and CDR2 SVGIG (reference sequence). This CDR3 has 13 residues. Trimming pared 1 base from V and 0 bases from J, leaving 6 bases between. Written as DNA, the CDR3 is TGTGCCTGGAGTGGACAGTTGAACACTGAAGCTTTCTTT. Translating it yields CAWSGQLNTEAFF.

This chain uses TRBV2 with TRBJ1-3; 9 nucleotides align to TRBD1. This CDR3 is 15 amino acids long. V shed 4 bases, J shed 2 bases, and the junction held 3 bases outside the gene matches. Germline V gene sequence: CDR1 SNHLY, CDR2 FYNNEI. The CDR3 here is CASSVDRGTGNTIYF. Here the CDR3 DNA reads TGTGCCAGCAGTGTAGACAGGGGGACTGGAAACACCATATATTTT.

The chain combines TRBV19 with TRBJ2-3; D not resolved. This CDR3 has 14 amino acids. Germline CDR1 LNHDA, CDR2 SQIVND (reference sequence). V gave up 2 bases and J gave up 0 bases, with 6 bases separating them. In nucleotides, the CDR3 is TGTGCCAGTAGTATAACTCCCAGCACAGATACGCAGTATTTT. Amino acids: CASSITPSTDTQYF. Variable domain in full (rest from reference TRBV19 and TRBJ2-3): DGGITQSPKYLFRKEGQNVTLSCEQNLNHDAMYWYRQDPGQGLRLIYYSQIVNDFQKGDIAEGYSVSREKKESFPLTVTSAQKNPTAFYLCASSITPSTDTQYFGPGTRLTVL.

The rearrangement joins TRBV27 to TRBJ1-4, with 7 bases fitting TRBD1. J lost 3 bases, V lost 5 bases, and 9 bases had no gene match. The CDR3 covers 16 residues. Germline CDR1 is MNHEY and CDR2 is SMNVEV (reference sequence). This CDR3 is CASSLDRVDPNEKLFF. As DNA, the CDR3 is TGTGCCAGCAGTCTAGACAGGGTCGATCCTAATGAAAAACTGTTTTTT.

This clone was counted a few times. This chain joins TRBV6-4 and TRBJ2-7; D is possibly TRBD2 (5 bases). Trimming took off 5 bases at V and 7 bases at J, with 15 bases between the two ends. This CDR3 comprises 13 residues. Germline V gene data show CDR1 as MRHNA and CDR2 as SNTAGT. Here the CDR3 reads CASSRGDGGEQYF. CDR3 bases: TGTGCCAGCAGTCGGGGAGACGGCGGGGAGCAGTACTTC.

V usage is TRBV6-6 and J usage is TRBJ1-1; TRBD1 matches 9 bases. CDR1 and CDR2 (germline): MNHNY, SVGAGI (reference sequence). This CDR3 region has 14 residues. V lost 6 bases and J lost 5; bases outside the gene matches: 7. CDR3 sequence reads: CASRWTTGGTEAFF. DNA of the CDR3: TGTGCCAGCAGGTGGACGACAGGGGGGACTGAAGCTTTCTTT.

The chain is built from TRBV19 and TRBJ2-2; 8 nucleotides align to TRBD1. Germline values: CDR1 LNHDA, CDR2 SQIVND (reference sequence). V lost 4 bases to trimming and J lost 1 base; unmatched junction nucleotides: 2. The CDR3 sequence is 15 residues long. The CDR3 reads CASSKGTGNTGELFF. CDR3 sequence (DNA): TGTGCCAGTAGTAAGGGGACAGGGAACACCGGGGAGCTGTTTTTT.

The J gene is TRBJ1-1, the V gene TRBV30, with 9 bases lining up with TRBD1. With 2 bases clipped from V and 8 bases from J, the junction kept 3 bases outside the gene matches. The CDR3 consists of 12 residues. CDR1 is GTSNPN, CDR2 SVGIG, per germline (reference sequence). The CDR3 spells CAWSWTGAEAFF. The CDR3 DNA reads TGTGCCTGGAGTTGGACAGGGGCGGAAGCTTTCTTT.